This T cell receptor beta chain was sequenced in a study of shared clonotypes between healthy human individuals (dated by TCRdb to 2020 to 2021). For the study in its entirety: A few men and a couple of women, aged 18 to 49 years, made up the cohort. Per donor, three plates each were used for CD4 naive and CD4 memory, two for CD8 naive, and one for CD8 memory. Blood TCR repertoires of five healthy adults were deeply sequenced to estimate repertoire size and the extent of clonotype sharing between individuals. Different laboratories and diverse techniques were used to prepare libraries and sequence TCR repertoires, to increase sequencing depth and limit assay-specific biases. Leukapheresis yielded between about 0.85 and 10 billion PBMCs per donor. Study-level results and caveats: Pairwise subsampling indicated that sequencing depth was expected to affect the degree of clonotype sharing among donors. Incomplete sequencing was indicated by rarefaction of sorted-subset datasets, despite the large sequencing depth. Sharing across a few donors was observed for around 5% of naive CD4, 3% to 3.5% of naive CD8, 2% to 2.5% of memory CD4, and less than 0.45% of memory CD8 clonotypes. Compared with non-shared clonotypes, clonotypes shared by all four sorted-subset donors had higher generation probabilities. Naive subsets generally had larger estimated clonotype richness than memory subsets did. The genetic and exposure-history diversity represented was limited by the small number of donors. Sampling was restricted to blood, and TCR repertoires in tissue are likely to differ from TCR repertoires in blood.

Remarks on this clone: Which antigen it targets is not known. Base quality data are lacking; no much larger clone is found one base away.

Using the deep immunoSEQ assay, multiplex PCR amplified TCR CDR3 regions from genomic DNA. Extracted genomic DNA from each cell subset was distributed evenly across all wells of several immunoSEQ 96-well plates, and each plate was treated as a replicate. For sorted subsets, roughly 200 ng of genomic DNA, equivalent to 25,000 to 30,000 T cell genomes, went into each replicate PCR. The purified libraries were quantified using a Qubit 3.0 fluorometer, sized with a Bioanalyzer 2100, and then quantified again using the KAPA Library Quantification kit. Every immunoSEQ 96-well plate was sequenced on a dedicated single-read 150-cycle Illumina NextSeq 550 flow cell. In the original analysis: Because the immunoSEQ output held only junctional sequences and lacked quality scores, the filtering could not match the filtering applied to full-length reads. To assign V/J genes and CDR3, sequences were annotated against IMGT germline references using PyIR, a Python wrapper for IgBLAST v1.9. Reads were removed for weak V/J assignments (E-value above 1e-6), missing CDR3, stop codons, out-of-frame junctions, or ambiguous translated residues. A V3J clonotype was defined by an identical inferred V gene, J gene, and CDR3 amino acid sequence. Percentage overlap between repertoires was calculated by dividing the number of shared unique clonotypes by the size of the smaller repertoire. Three approaches were used to assess repertoire richness: RTK rarefaction, the Chao1 estimator, and Recon v2.1 estimates of unobserved clonotypes. Generation probabilities were computed with OLGA for all TCRbeta clonotypes obtained by the gDNA method from a handful of donors. In its TCRdb copy, this immuneACCESS table keeps in-frame sequences only and misses some clones. Where compared with another copy, unresolved V genes explain less than half of these, and the others have no known cause. D and trimming were read from the DNA, whereas the V and J calls and clone size are those reported in that table. This sample holds roughly 1,600,000 clones; about 98.5% were observed only once. The biggest ten clones account for under 0.45% of the sample.

The donors were healthy, HIV-negative adults with no recently reported acute infections or vaccinations. All donors were Caucasian adults living in Nashville, Tennessee, USA. CD4+ T cells were enriched by magnetic negative selection; naive cells were then positively selected on CD45RA, and the negative fraction formed the memory subset. Blood was collected by leukapheresis, and PBMCs were isolated by Ficoll-Histopaque density gradient centrifugation and then cryopreserved in liquid nitrogen vapor phase. Analytical flow cytometry was used to check the purity and quantity of each magnetically sorted T cell population. From each sorted fraction, genomic DNA was isolated and quantified by UV absorbance on a Nanodrop 2000c. From the germline V gene (reference sequence), CDR1 is LNHNV and CDR2 is YYDKDF. Trimming at the junction amounts to 3 bases on V and 6 bases on J, and the germline ends lie 31 bases apart. The CDR3 numbers 20 residues from cysteine through phenylalanine. The DNA shown is the 60-base CDR3, in frame from base 1.

This receptor chain uses TRBV15 and TRBJ2-3, and the D gene may be TRBD2, 9 bases matching. Sequences were obtained from naive CD4+ T cells sorted from blood. The cell subset or site label here, explained by the study, means: CD45RA+ positively selected. This sequence originates from a man aged 25 to 40 in good health. The CDR3 region: CATSSRGTGLAGSPLDTQYF. The nucleotides are TGTGCCACCAGCAGTCGTGGGACAGGCCTAGCGGGGTCCCCGCTGGATACGCAGTATTTT.